The 23 T cell receptor beta chains below were found in one sample sequenced in a study of sequential checkpoint blockade in melanoma. Sequenced by immunoSEQ multiplex PCR; TCRdb stores in-frame clones only, minus some. The data hold about 5,500 clones, with around three fifths observed a single time. Treatment indicated: randomized to nivolumab then ipilimumab (arm A) or the reverse (arm B). The material was CD8+ T cells sorted from blood (inferred from file names), obtained from a patient given nivolumab and ipilimumab in sequence. The receptors originated from a human donor with melanoma.

This chain uses TRBV4-1 with TRBJ2-1; D unclear. V dropped 4 bases and J dropped 0 bases, with 10 bases sitting between them. The CDR3 spans 15 residues. Germline assignment: CDR1 MGHRA and CDR2 YSYEKL. The CDR3 DNA reads as TGCGCCAGCAGCCCCAAGGAGAGCTCCTACAATGAGCAGTTCTTC. It codes for CASSPKESSYNEQFF.

The rearrangement joins TRBV7-3 to TRBJ2-1; TRBD2 matches 9 bases. Germline-derived CDR1 and CDR2 are SGHTA and FQGTGA. The CDR3 is made up of 14 amino acids. The V segment lost 4 bases and the J segment 7 bases; nucleotides outside the gene matches: 5. The CDR3 sequence is CASSSAGGGNEQFF. In DNA, the CDR3 is TGTGCCAGCAGCTCAGCGGGAGGAGGGAATGAGCAGTTCTTC.

The chain links TRBV19 to TRBJ2-7, with a tentative D call TRBD1 (6 bases). V lost 7 bases and J 5 bases, leaving 12 bases between the germline ends. The CDR3 runs 12 residues. Germline V CDR1 and CDR2: LNHDA, SQIVND (reference sequence). The DNA for the CDR3 is TGTGCCAGTAACTACCCAGGGGACGAGCAGTACTTC. Translated: CASNYPGDEQYF.

The rearrangement uses TRBV25-1 and TRBJ2-6; TRBD2 matches at 7 bases. Looked up from germline, CDR1 is MGHDK and CDR2 is SYGVNS. Losses at the gene ends were 1 base for V and 4 bases for J; bases not matched to a gene: 4. The CDR3 runs 16 residues. CDR3 DNA: TGTGCCAGCAGTGAATGGGGGGGGGACGGGGCCAACGTCCTGACTTTC. Its translation: CASSEWGGDGANVLTF.

This clone has a handful of counts. This sequence joins TRBV27 and TRBJ2-7, with TRBD1 matching over 7 bases. The CDR3 loop spans 15 amino acids. CDR1 is MNHEY, CDR2 SMNVEV, per germline (reference sequence). V gave up 7 bases and J gave up 3 bases; unmatched junction bases: 12. CDR3 sequence: CASTSTLGQNYEQYF. CDR3 sequence (DNA): TGTGCCAGCACCTCCACCTTGGGACAGAACTACGAGCAGTACTTC.

V gene TRBV25-1 combines with J gene TRBJ2-1; TRBD1 is a possible D gene (5 bases). Germline CDR1 and CDR2: MGHDK and SYGVNS. Trimming shortened V by 2 bases and J by 4 bases, and 9 bases separated the two germline ends. The CDR3 has 14 amino acids. This chain's CDR3 is CASSEKGWYNEQFF. DNA of the CDR3: TGTGCCAGCAGTGAAAAGGGGTGGTACAATGAGCAGTTCTTC.

This rearrangement joins TRBV5-1 to TRBJ2-5; D may be TRBD1 (6 bases). The germline CDR1 and CDR2 sequences are SGHRS and YFSETQ. The CDR3 spans 14 residues. V lost 5 bases, J lost 5 bases, and 16 bases lay in between. The CDR3 protein is CASRPDRGWETQYF. The CDR3 nucleotides are TGCGCCAGCAGGCCGGACAGAGGGTGGGAGACCCAGTACTTC.

This clone was detected only a few times. The V gene is TRBV2, the J gene TRBJ2-3; possibly TRBD2 for D (6 bases). Trimming left V 7 bases short and J 1 base short, with 12 bases between. CDR3 size: 14 residues. The germline gives CDR1 SNHLY, CDR2 FYNNEI. The CDR3 bases are TGTGCCAGCAATGGGGGGATTGGCACAGATACGCAGTATTTT. Protein sequence: CASNGGIGTDTQYF.

CDR3 sequence reads: CATTANNEQFF. As DNA, the CDR3 is TGTGCCACCACAGCAAACAATGAGCAGTTCTTC. V usage is TRBV2 and J usage is TRBJ2-1, with D unclear. The CDR3 length is 11 residues. Per the germline V gene, CDR1 is SNHLY and CDR2 is FYNNEI. V lost 10 bases to trimming and J lost 5 bases, with 9 bases between them. Full variable domain (remainder filled in from reference TRBV2 and TRBJ2-1): EPEVTQTPSHQVTQMGQEVILRCVPISNHLYFYWYRQILGQKVEFLVSFYNNEISEKSEIFDDQFSVERPDGSNFTLKIRSTKLEDSAMYFCATTANNEQFFGPGTRLTVL.

A few counts support this clone. Since the CDR3 does not end with the conserved phenylalanine or tryptophan, this likely comes from a read error. The DNA is left out, because the CDR3 cannot be placed on it with certainty; the CDR3 is given as TCRdb lists it. J is TRBJ2-7 and V is TRBV28; TRBD1, the table's D call, lacks a check against the DNA. The CDR3 contains 12 residues when both ends are counted. Germline CDR1 reads MDHEN; CDR2 reads SYDVKM. The CDR3 sequence is CASSRPGQGAGA.

This chain uses TRBV10-3 with TRBJ2-7, with D possibly being TRBD1 (6 bases). V lost 3 bases to trimming and J lost 5 bases, with 11 bases between them. Germline CDR1 and CDR2: ENHRY and SYGVKD. The CDR3 consists of 13 residues. The CDR3 coding sequence is TGTGCCATCAGTGATGTTACAGGGAACGAGCAGTACTTC. Protein sequence: CAISDVTGNEQYF.

This clone ranks as medium-sized. The chain uses TRBV10-3 and TRBJ2-7; tentative D call: TRBD2 (6 bases). The CDR3 runs to 11 residues. In germline, CDR1 is ENHRY, CDR2 SYGVKD. V gave up 6 bases and J gave up 6 bases, with 9 bases separating them. The chain's CDR3 is CAIRTEGEQYF. In nucleotides, the CDR3 is TGTGCCATCAGGACGGAGGGCGAGCAGTACTTC.

This clone came up once. Other DNA sequences in this sample translate to the same CDR3. The chain links TRBV27 to TRBJ2-1; TRBD2 aligns across 8 bases. The CDR3 consists of 15 residues. Trimming took 2 bases from V and 7 from J; bases not matched to a gene: 7. From germline, CDR1 is MNHEY and CDR2 SMNVEV (reference sequence). CDR3 protein: CASSLGLAGLNEQFF. The CDR3 coding sequence is TGTGCCAGCAGTTTAGGGCTAGCGGGCCTTAATGAGCAGTTCTTC.

The V gene is TRBV6-5, the J gene TRBJ2-7; the match to TRBD1 covers 10 bases. The germline V gene has CDR1 MNHEY and CDR2 SVGAGI. The CDR3 consists of 13 residues. With 4 bases clipped from V and 4 bases from J, the junction kept 1 base outside the gene matches. The CDR3 is CASSWGQGYEQYF. CDR3 sequence (DNA): TGTGCCAGCAGTTGGGGACAGGGGTACGAGCAGTACTTC.

V is TRBV5-5 and J is TRBJ2-2, with TRBD2 matching 10 bases. Per germline, CDR1 SGHKS and CDR2 YYEKEE (reference sequence). The CDR3 totals 15 residues. V trimming: 2 bases; J trimming: 7 bases; junction bases outside the gene matches: 5. The CDR3 nucleotides are TGTGCCAGCAGCTTTGCTAGCGGGAGAATCGGGGAGCTGTTTTTT. Protein product: CASSFASGRIGELFF.

The rearrangement uses TRBV6-5 and TRBJ1-1; weak D call: TRBD1 (5 bases). The V end was cut by 7 bases, the J end by 6 bases, with 15 bases between. The CDR3 length is 13 residues. Germline V gives CDR1 MNHEY, CDR2 SVGAGI. CDR3 nucleotides: TGTGCCAGCAATGGGGGGGAGGCCGCTGAAGCTTTCTTT. It translates to CASNGGEAAEAFF.

On this clone: Additional DNA sequences in this sample encode the identical CDR3. The chain uses TRBV5-1 and TRBJ1-1; the D gene is possibly TRBD1 (5 bases). V gave up 0 bases and J gave up 3 bases, with 12 bases separating them. Germline CDR1 reads SGHRS; CDR2 reads YFSETQ. The length of the CDR3 is 15 residues. CDR3: CASSLVPGQDTEAFF. In nucleotides, the CDR3 is TGCGCCAGCAGCTTGGTGCCAGGGCAGGACACTGAAGCTTTCTTT.

DNA for the CDR3: TGTGCCAGCAGCCCGGACAGGGCCCTTGTTGAAGCTTTCTTT. Translated, it gives CASSPDRALVEAFF. The J gene is TRBJ1-1, the V gene TRBV5-6; 8 nucleotides match TRBD1. J lost 7 bases, V lost 4 bases, and 9 bases had no gene match. This CDR3 has 14 residues. Germline V gene sequence: CDR1 SGHDT, CDR2 YYEEEE.

This clone appeared once. The CDR3 region has the DNA TGCGCCAGCAGCCAAGATCCTAGCGGGAGTGGTATGTACGAGCAGTACTTC. This codes for CASSQDPSGSGMYEQYF. J is TRBJ2-7 and V is TRBV4-1, with 10 positions matching TRBD2. Germline V gene data show CDR1 as MGHRA and CDR2 as YSYEKL. The CDR3 has 17 amino acids. Losses at the gene ends were 0 bases for V and 4 bases for J; bases not matched to a gene: 9.

Turning to this clone: Germline and junction disagree at one end, which may indicate a read error. The V call is TRBV5-1, the J call TRBJ2-7, with D possibly TRBD2 on 10 matching bases. Germline CDR1 and CDR2: SGHRS and YFSETQ. The CDR3 is made up of 15 amino acids. The CDR3 loop is CASSGGDRDAYEQYF. The CDR3 DNA follows: TGTGCCAGCAGCGGGGGGGACAGGGACGCCTACGAGCAGTACTTC.

DNA of the CDR3: TGTGCCAGTACTCCCACTAGCGGGGGAGAGAATACGCAGTATTTT. It specifies CASTPTSGGENTQYF. The rearrangement links TRBV19 to TRBJ2-3; 11 bases are a match to TRBD2. Germline V gene sequence: CDR1 LNHDA, CDR2 SQIVND (reference sequence). J gave up 7 bases and V 7 bases, and 10 bases lay outside the gene matches. The CDR3 runs to 15 residues.

This chain links TRBV4-1 with TRBJ2-1, with D maybe TRBD2 (6 bases). The CDR3 consists of 16 residues. Germline CDR1 and CDR2: MGHRA and YSYEKL. V lost 2 bases, J lost 3 bases, and 14 bases lay in between. The CDR3 region is CASSQFPGLIYNEQFF. In DNA form, the CDR3 reads TGCGCCAGCAGCCAATTCCCGGGACTTATCTACAATGAGCAGTTCTTC.

The rearrangement links TRBV4-3 to TRBJ2-5; possible D gene TRBD1, 5 bases. The DNA end lines up better with TRBJ2-7; the J call may be wrong. This CDR3 is 15 amino acids long. Germline CDR1 and CDR2: LGHNA and YSLEER. The CDR3 DNA reads as TGCGCCAGCAGCCAAGATACCGGCAGGGTTAACGAGCAGTACTTC. Its protein product is CASSQDTGRVNEQYF.